The 18 T cell receptor beta chains reported below all come from one sample, sequenced in a study of regulatory T cells in long-lasting Graves disease listed by TCRdb under 2021. The label giving this sample's time point can be read as: newly diagnosed GD, antithyroid drugs for less than 3 months. For both TCR sequencing and RNA sequencing, RNA was extracted from PBMCs in TRIzol. The library was produced with multiplex PCR. Sequencing relied on an Illumina HiSeq 4000. TCR beta libraries were built with iRepertoire HTBI primers and Arm-PCR amplification of CDR3 regions. In TCRdb, the public reads were trimmed at Q25 with fastp and aligned with MiXCR, with productive beta chains retained. Rows with one shared CDR3 protein collapse into an entry with the most common genes and DNA. The sample table shows 350,000 to 550,000 distinct CDR3 sequences, and about 15% are seen once. The ten largest account for about a sixth of the sample.

The same specimen was also included in a second study, on T cells in Graves' hyperthyroidism and ophthalmopathy.

The material sequenced was peripheral blood mononuclear cells (PBMCs), taken at new diagnosis, from a patient treated with antithyroid drugs. Receptors originate from a woman in her twenties or thirties with Graves disease. Donor details come from another sample of the same person, matched by shared clones.

The chain links TRBV4-1 to TRBJ2-1; 8 bases agree with TRBD2. The CDR3 consists of 14 residues. The junction had 8 bases not matched to a gene; V was cut back by 5 bases and J by 8 bases. CDR1 is MGHRA, CDR2 YSYEKL, per germline. The CDR3 region is CASSSREGGYEQFF. The CDR3 nucleotides read TGCGCCAGCAGCTCACGGGAGGGAGGCTATGAGCAGTTCTTC.

Of note for this clonotype: This may arise from a read error, as a much more abundant clone is one base away. This sequence joins TRBV29-1 and TRBJ1-2; the D is unclear. Per the germline V gene, CDR1 is SQVTM and CDR2 is ANQGSEA. CDR3 length: 12 residues. V was shortened by 4 bases and J by 2 bases, with 8 bases between the two germline ends. CDR3 coding DNA: TGCAGCGTTGCGTGCAGCAACTATGGCTACACCTTC. Protein product: CSVACSNYGYTF.

This clonotype has a count of ten or more. The rearrangement links TRBV29-1 to TRBJ2-3, with 11 positions matching TRBD2. V gave up 1 base and J gave up 1 base; unmatched junction bases: 10. The CDR3 has 18 amino acids. CDR1 and CDR2 from the germline V gene are SQVTM and ANQGSEA. DNA of the CDR3: TGCAGCGTTGAAGGACTAGCGGGAAGATCATCGGGCACAGATACGCAGTATTTT. Its translation: CSVEGLAGRSSGTDTQYF.

This clonotype was counted ten times or more. The chain is built from TRBV12-3 or TRBV12-4 and TRBJ1-5; D is possibly TRBD1 (6 bases). The V gene lost 0 bases and the J gene lost 7 bases, with 16 bases spanning the gap. The CDR3 is made up of 16 amino acids. The CDR3 nucleotides read TGTGCCAGCAGTTTAGCGGGGGGCAGGGCCTTCCAGCCCCAGCATTTT. Its protein is CASSLAGGRAFQPQHF.

In this sample, this clonotype turned up many times. The V call is TRBV28, the J call TRBJ2-7, with D possibly matching TRBD1 (5 bases). The CDR3 covers 10 residues. The V gene lost 8 bases and the J gene lost 5 bases, with 7 bases spanning the gap. Germline assignment: CDR1 MDHEN and CDR2 SYDVKM. The CDR3 bases are TGTGCCAGCCAGGGAAACGAGCAGTACTTC. Its translation is CASQGNEQYF.

V and J are TRBV9 and TRBJ2-3; D tentatively reads TRBD1 or TRBD2 (5 bases each). The CDR3 has 17 residues. Trimming cost V 2 bases and J 2 bases, with 18 bases left between them. CDR1 is SGDLS and CDR2 is YYNGEE in the germline V gene. The CDR3 loop is CASSVSRFGGNTDTQYF. DNA of the CDR3: TGTGCCAGCAGCGTCTCGAGGTTTGGGGGAAACACAGATACGCAGTATTTT.

This clonotype was seen many times. The genes are TRBV7-2 and TRBJ1-3, with D uncertain. V dropped 3 bases and J dropped 0 bases, with 9 bases sitting between them. In germline, CDR1 is SGHTA, CDR2 FQGNSA. The CDR3 loop spans 15 amino acids. The CDR3 spells CASSLFRTSGNTIYF. CDR3 in DNA: TGTGCCAGCAGCTTGTTTCGGACCTCTGGAAACACCATATATTTT.

Comments on this clonotype: A read error is possible here, since a much larger clone lies one base away. The rearrangement uses TRBV12-3 or TRBV12-4 and TRBJ2-7; 13 bases match TRBD2. CDR3 length: 16 residues. The CDR3 spells CATSDRTSGRGDEQYF. CDR3 sequence (DNA): TGTGCCACCAGTGATAGGACTAGCGGGAGAGGAGACGAGCAGTACTTC.

In its sample, this clonotype was seen many times. The V call is TRBV2, the J call TRBJ1-1; no clear D gene. CDR3 length: 13 residues. V lost 5 bases and J lost 7, with 14 bases in between. Germline assignment: CDR1 SNHLY and CDR2 FYNNEI. The CDR3 protein is CASSLRLQLEAFF. For the CDR3, the DNA is TGTGCCAGCAGTCTACGCTTACAACTTGAAGCTTTCTTT.

In its sample, this clonotype was seen many times. V gene TRBV11-3 combines with J gene TRBJ2-3; 7 nucleotides match TRBD1. J was trimmed by 2 bases and V by 5 bases; bases with no gene match: 7. There are 15 residues in the CDR3. Germline V gives CDR1 SGHNT, CDR2 YENEEA. The CDR3 region has the DNA TGTGCCAGCAGCCCCGGGACAGCACCCACAGATACGCAGTATTTT. It codes for CASSPGTAPTDTQYF.

The rearrangement links TRBV28 to TRBJ2-1; D may be TRBD1 (6 bases). This CDR3 has 17 amino acids. The V and J ends lost 6 bases and 0 bases respectively, with 18 bases between them. Germline V lookup: CDR1 MDHEN, CDR2 SYDVKM. CDR3 region: CASSPRQDRSSYNEQFF. Written as DNA, the CDR3 is TGTGCCAGCAGCCCAAGACAGGACCGAAGCTCCTACAATGAGCAGTTCTTC.

This clonotype was detected only a few times. This CDR3 reads CASSNTGTDSPLHF. The CDR3 DNA is TGTGCCAGCAGCAACACAGGGACGGATTCACCCCTCCACTTT. The chain employs TRBV7-9 and TRBJ1-6, with D tentatively TRBD1 (6 bases). Germline V gene data show CDR1 as SEHNR and CDR2 as FQNEAQ (reference sequence). V dropped 5 bases and J dropped 8 bases, with 13 bases sitting between them. The CDR3 length is 14 residues.

This clonotype appeared a single time. This rearrangement joins TRBV5-1 to TRBJ2-2, with D tentatively TRBD2 (5 bases). Germline lookup yields CDR1 SGHRS and CDR2 YFSETQ. The CDR3 runs 15 residues. The V end lost 5 bases, the J end lost 1 base, and 12 bases lay between the germline ends. The CDR3 DNA is TGCGCCAGCAGAGTGGCCGGGGTGAACACCGGGGAGCTGTTTTTT. It yields the protein CASRVAGVNTGELFF.

The table lists this clonotype with many counts. The rearrangement links TRBV30 to TRBJ2-7; D is undetermined. The CDR3 runs to 12 residues. CDR1 and CDR2 from the germline V gene are GTSNPN and SVGIG (reference sequence). Trimming removed 1 base at V and 2 bases at J, with 6 bases between. This chain's CDR3 is CAWSGSPYEQYF. Written as DNA, the CDR3 is TGTGCCTGGAGTGGGTCCCCCTACGAGCAGTACTTC.

This clonotype showed up just a few times. The chain uses TRBV6-1 and TRBJ1-4, with TRBD1 matching over 8 bases. The V gene end was trimmed by 6 bases and the J gene end by 8 bases; junction bases not matched to a gene: 8. Germline loops: CDR1 MNHNS, CDR2 SASEGT. The CDR3 is made up of 14 amino acids. The CDR3 region has the DNA TGTGCCAGCAGATTCGACAGGGGAGGGGAAAAACTGTTTTTT. It is translated as CASRFDRGGEKLFF.

The CDR3 DNA reads TGCAGTGCTAACCAAGCGGGAGGGGGGGCAGATACGCAGTATTTT. Translation: CSANQAGGGADTQYF. The chain has TRBV20-1 and TRBJ2-3, with 10 nucleotides matching TRBD2. CDR3 length: 15 residues. The junction had 8 bases not matched to a gene; V was cut back by 4 bases and J by 4 bases. In germline, CDR1 is DFQATT, CDR2 SNEGSKA (reference sequence).

The chain links TRBV4-1 to TRBJ2-3; either TRBD1 or TRBD2 may supply D (5 bases each). V was trimmed by 3 bases and J by 5 bases, leaving 21 bases between them. The CDR3 covers 17 residues. Germline V gene sequence: CDR1 MGHRA, CDR2 YSYEKL. In nucleotides, the CDR3 is TGCGCCAGCAGCCAGCTCGGGACGCAAAAGGTCGGAGATACGCAGTATTTT. This encodes CASSQLGTQKVGDTQYF.

There are many counts of this clonotype. The CDR3: CASSTLVGQGAVAKNIQYF. CDR3 sequence (DNA): TGTGCCAGCAGCACCTTGGTCGGGCAGGGCGCTGTTGCCAAAAACATTCAGTACTTC. The chain employs TRBV12-3 or TRBV12-4 and TRBJ2-4, with D possibly being TRBD1 (5 bases). Trimming removed 6 bases from V and 1 base from J, with 25 bases in between. The CDR3 sequence is 19 residues long.